These 31 T cell receptor beta chains were sequenced from one sample in a study of Ad26.COV2.S vaccination and SARS-CoV-2 variants. Regarding treatment: about 20 received Ad26.COV2.S at low or high dose, single or two shots; roughly five received placebo; per-sample allocation not given. After the first vaccine or placebo injection, samples were drawn on day 63. Produced via immunoSEQ multiplex PCR; TCRdb's table is partial and in-frame only. The sample yields 350,000 to 500,000 clones, roughly nine tenths seen once. The sequencing here drew on peripheral blood, taken in a trial of Ad26.COV2.S vaccine versus placebo. The receptors here all came from a person between 18 and 60 years old who received the Ad26.COV2.S COVID-19 vaccine or a placebo.

The chain links TRBV2 to TRBJ2-6; no firm D call. CDR3 length equals 13 residues. V lost 6 bases and J lost 4, with 7 bases in between. CDR1 is SNHLY, CDR2 FYNNEI, per germline. As DNA, the CDR3 is TGTGCCAGCAGGTTCGGCGGGGCCAACGTCCTGACTTTC. Translation gives CASRFGGANVLTF.

V and J are TRBV7-9 and TRBJ1-4; D is undetermined. Trimming cost V 3 bases and J 2 bases, with 4 bases left between them. Germline V gene data show CDR1 as SEHNR and CDR2 as FQNEAQ (reference sequence). CDR3 length equals 13 residues. The CDR3 spells CASSFSTNEKLFF. The DNA for the CDR3 is TGTGCCAGCAGCTTTTCTACTAATGAAAAACTGTTTTTT.

This sequence joins TRBV4-3 and TRBJ2-3; D may match TRBD1 or TRBD2 (6 bases each). V was shortened by 2 bases and J by 2 bases, with 26 bases between the two germline ends. The CDR3 totals 20 residues. Germline CDR1 reads LGHNA; CDR2 reads YSLEER. The DNA for the CDR3 is TGCGCCAGCAGCCAATTCCGGGGGCTAGGAGGATCCTTGGCCACAGATACGCAGTATTTT. Protein: CASSQFRGLGGSLATDTQYF.

J is TRBJ1-1 and V is TRBV7-8, with no clear D. CDR3 size: 14 residues. V lost 1 base to trimming and J lost 3 bases, with 9 bases between them. Germline-derived CDR1 and CDR2 are SGHVS and FQNEAQ. The CDR3 protein is CASSLVGQYTEAFF. The DNA for the CDR3 is TGTGCCAGCAGCTTAGTAGGCCAGTACACTGAAGCTTTCTTT.

This chain connects TRBV20-1 to TRBJ1-4, with D possibly TRBD1 on 6 matching bases. The CDR3 is 13 residues long. The V and J ends lost 3 bases and 8 bases respectively, with 13 bases between them. Per the germline V gene, CDR1 is DFQATT and CDR2 is SNEGSKA (reference sequence). CDR3 region: CSASVSQGEKLFF. CDR3 coding DNA: TGCAGTGCTAGTGTTAGCCAGGGGGAAAAACTGTTTTTT.

This clone was detected only a few times. V usage is TRBV6-5 and J usage is TRBJ2-2; 8 bases agree with TRBD1. With V trimmed by 5 bases and J by 5 bases, 7 bases remained unmatched. Germline CDR1 MNHEY, CDR2 SVGAGI. This CDR3 contains 15 residues. The CDR3 sequence: CASSPGQGFTGELFF. The CDR3 nucleotides are TGTGCCAGCAGTCCTGGACAGGGTTTTACCGGGGAGCTGTTTTTT.

The rearrangement joins TRBV6-5 to TRBJ1-4; a weak D match, TRBD1 (5 bases). The germline V gene has CDR1 MNHEY and CDR2 SVGAGI. Trimming pared 5 bases from V and 5 bases from J, leaving 9 bases between. The CDR3 sequence is 13 residues long. The CDR3 reads CASSRDLNEKLFF. In nucleotides, the CDR3 is TGTGCCAGCAGTAGGGACTTGAATGAAAAACTGTTTTTT.

This chain uses TRBV3-1 (or the pseudogene TRBV3-2) with TRBJ2-3; no firm D call. Germline lookup yields CDR1 LGHDT and CDR2 YNNKEL (reference sequence). Trimming stripped 1 base from V and 0 bases from J, with 11 bases between. This CDR3 comprises 16 residues. This CDR3 reads CASSQGTARSTDTQYF. CDR3 in DNA: TGTGCCAGCAGCCAAGGGACGGCCCGCAGCACAGATACGCAGTATTTT.

This chain uses TRBV5-6 with TRBJ2-2, with D maybe TRBD2 (5 bases). Germline CDR1 SGHDT, CDR2 YYEEEE. Trimming shortened V by 0 bases and J by 5 bases, and 14 bases separated the two germline ends. This CDR3 region has 16 residues. Here the CDR3 reads CASSLGAGGGTGELFF. CDR3 DNA sequence: TGTGCCAGCAGCTTGGGGGCTGGAGGCGGTACCGGGGAGCTGTTTTTT.

CDR3 region: CASSQGPDYEQYF. The DNA of the CDR3 is TGTGCCAGCAGCCAAGGACCAGACTACGAGCAGTACTTC. This sequence joins TRBV7-3 and TRBJ2-7; no reliable D call. V lost 5 bases and J lost 3, with 11 bases in between. The CDR3 covers 13 residues. Germline CDR1 is SGHTA and CDR2 is FQGTGA.

The V call is TRBV9, the J call TRBJ1-5; TRBD1 is a possible D gene (5 bases). CDR3 length equals 15 residues. CDR1 and CDR2 (germline): SGDLS, YYNGEE. Trimming took 0 bases from V and 7 from J, leaving 14 bases between them. CDR3 DNA: TGTGCCAGCAGCGTAGGAGCAGGGTCGGACCAGCCCCAGCATTTT. Translation: CASSVGAGSDQPQHF.

The chain links TRBV5-6 to TRBJ1-4, with D possibly being TRBD1 (6 bases). This CDR3 comprises 14 residues. The V end was cut by 1 base, the J end by 7 bases, with 11 bases between. CDR1 and CDR2 from the germline V gene are SGHDT and YYEEEE. CDR3 DNA sequence: TGTGCCAGCAGCTTGCCAGGGGCGGCTGAAAAACTGTTTTTT. Amino acid sequence: CASSLPGAAEKLFF.

The genes are TRBV28 and TRBJ2-5; the match to TRBD2 covers 12 bases. The junction had 12 bases not matched to a gene; V was cut back by 6 bases and J by 1 base. The CDR3 covers 18 residues. Germline CDR1 and CDR2: MDHEN and SYDVKM. The CDR3 DNA reads TGTGCCAGCAGACCTGCCGGGACTAGCGGGTTGATCCAAGAGACCCAGTACTTC. Amino acids: CASRPAGTSGLIQETQYF.

CDR3: CASSSTSGGAPGEQFF. The CDR3 DNA is TGTGCCAGCAGCTCAACTAGCGGGGGGGCGCCGGGTGAGCAGTTCTTC. The chain carries TRBV6-6 and TRBJ2-1; 13 nucleotides agree with TRBD2. CDR1 and CDR2 from the germline V gene are MNHNY and SVGAGI (reference sequence). V lost 6 bases and J lost 9; bases outside the gene matches: 11. The CDR3 length is 16 residues.

The CDR3 DNA sequence: TGTGCCAGCAGTTTACGTGGAACAGGGATCTATAATTCACCCCTCCACTTT. Its protein is CASSLRGTGIYNSPLHF. The rearrangement links TRBV27 to TRBJ1-6, with D possibly TRBD1 on 6 matching bases. Germline loops: CDR1 MNHEY, CDR2 SMNVEV (reference sequence). CDR3 size: 17 residues. Between the trimmed V and J ends, which lost 2 bases and 3 bases, there was a span of 14 bases.

This clone appeared once. This sequence joins TRBV11-3 and TRBJ1-2; 9 positions match TRBD1. The germline gives CDR1 SGHNT, CDR2 YENEEA. V dropped 3 bases and J dropped 7; count of bases not matched to a gene: 9. This CDR3 has 15 residues. The CDR3 protein is CASSFLGQGTGGYTF. As DNA, the CDR3 is TGTGCCAGCAGCTTCCTCGGACAGGGGACGGGTGGCTACACCTTC. The full variable domain, with the rest looked up from reference TRBV11-3 and TRBJ1-2, is EAGVVQSPRYKIIEKKQPVAFWCNPISGHNTLYWYLQNLGQGPELLIRYENEEAVDDSQLPKDRFSAERLKGVDSTLKIQPAELGDSAVYLCASSFLGQGTGGYTFGSGTRLTVV.

The CDR3 sequence is CASSLAGTRHEQYF. CDR3 DNA sequence: TGCGCCAGCAGCTTGGCCGGGACTCGGCACGAGCAGTACTTC. The chain recombines TRBV5-1 with TRBJ2-7; a possible D gene is TRBD2 (6 bases). The germline V gene has CDR1 SGHRS and CDR2 YFSETQ. CDR3 length: 14 residues. V lost 0 bases and J lost 5, with 12 bases in between.

The chain has TRBV18 and TRBJ2-2; tentatively, D is TRBD2 (6 bases). The CDR3 totals 12 residues. Germline loops: CDR1 KGHSH, CDR2 LQKENI. Trimming took 6 bases from V and 15 from J, leaving 17 bases between them. The CDR3 DNA sequence: TGTGCCAGCTCTGCCCGGGAGATCAAGATGTTTTTT. The encoded protein is CASSAREIKMFF.

The gene calls are TRBV6-2 or TRBV6-3 and TRBJ2-1; 9 bases match TRBD2. The CDR3 contains 16 residues. The germline V gene encodes CDR1 MNHEY and CDR2 SVGEGT. J was trimmed by 3 bases and V by 0 bases; bases with no gene match: 3. The CDR3 DNA follows: TGTGCCAGCAGTTACTCTATAGCGGGGGTCTACAATGAGCAGTTCTTC. It translates to CASSYSIAGVYNEQFF.

This chain uses TRBV18 with TRBJ1-2; TRBD1 agrees at 7 bases. In germline, CDR1 is KGHSH, CDR2 LQKENI. This CDR3 spans 15 amino acids. V lost 4 bases, J lost 6 bases, and 11 bases stayed unmatched. This CDR3 is CASSLVRDSINGYTF. CDR3 nucleotides: TGTGCCAGCTCACTAGTCCGGGACAGCATTAATGGCTACACCTTC.

The V call is TRBV19, the J call TRBJ1-4; 11 bases line up with TRBD1. This CDR3 region has 17 residues. V shed 5 bases, J shed 4 bases, and the junction held 9 bases outside the gene matches. Germline loops: CDR1 LNHDA, CDR2 SQIVND (reference sequence). The CDR3 DNA reads as TGTGCCAGTAGTTTTTGGACAGGGGGCATCAATAATGAAAAACTGTTTTTT. Its translation: CASSFWTGGINNEKLFF.

This clone showed up just once. V and J are TRBV25-1 and TRBJ1-5; 7 nucleotides line up with TRBD1. The germline gives CDR1 MGHDK, CDR2 SYGVNS. After removal of 2 bases from V and 0 bases from J, the junction contained 7 bases not matched to a gene. The CDR3 is made up of 17 amino acids. The DNA for the CDR3 is TGTGCCAGCAGTGAAAGGGACAGCTTAGATAGCAATCAGCCCCAGCATTTT. It codes for CASSERDSLDSNQPQHF. Using reference TRBV25-1 and TRBJ1-5 for the parts outside the CDR3, the full variable domain is EADIYQTPRYLVIGTGKKITLECSQTMGHDKMYWYQQDPGMELHLIHYSYGVNSTEKGDLSSESTVSRIRTEHFPLTLESARPSHTSQYLCASSERDSLDSNQPQHFGDGTRLSIL.

This clone has a handful of counts. The chain employs TRBV28 and TRBJ1-5; unclear D gene. CDR1 is MDHEN and CDR2 is SYDVKM in the germline V gene. V lost 1 base and J lost 7, with 8 bases in between. The CDR3 runs to 13 residues. CDR3 loop: CASSLLRRQPQHF. The CDR3, as DNA: TGTGCCAGCAGTTTATTGCGACGGCAGCCCCAGCATTTT.

The chain couples TRBV3-1 (or the pseudogene TRBV3-2) to TRBJ2-7; weak D call: TRBD2 (5 bases). The germline gives CDR1 LGHDT, CDR2 YNNKEL (reference sequence). The CDR3 runs 16 residues. The V end lost 10 bases, the J end lost 3 bases, and 25 bases lay between the germline ends. The CDR3 spells CAKPSRGGYHNYEQYV. The CDR3 DNA is TGTGCCAAACCCTCACGCGGCGGGTACCATAACTACGAGCAGTACGTC.

The chain joins TRBV27 to TRBJ1-4, with D uncertain. The CDR3 consists of 14 residues. Per the germline V gene, CDR1 is MNHEY and CDR2 is SMNVEV (reference sequence). Between the trimmed V and J ends, which lost 6 bases and 4 bases, there was a span of 12 bases. The CDR3 region is CASSRVGYNEKLFF. The CDR3 DNA is TGTGCCAGCAGCCGGGTGGGCTATAATGAAAAACTGTTTTTT.

The chain recombines TRBV7-2 with TRBJ1-4; D gene uncertain. The V gene's germline CDR1 is SGHTA and CDR2 FQGNSA. V was cut by 5 bases and J by 5 bases, with 9 bases left in between. The length of the CDR3 is 13 residues. The CDR3 protein is CASSPPYNEKLFF. CDR3 bases: TGTGCCAGCAGCCCGCCTTACAATGAAAAACTGTTTTTT. Full variable domain (rest looked up from reference TRBV7-2 and TRBJ1-4): GAGVSQSPSNKVTEKGKDVELRCDPISGHTALYWYRQSLGQGLEFLIYFQGNSAPDKSGLPSDRFSAERTGGSVSTLTIQRTQQEDSAVYLCASSPPYNEKLFFGSGTQLSVL.

This clone was seen a single time. This chain joins TRBV5-1 and TRBJ2-3; 9 nucleotides match TRBD1. The trim removed 4 bases at V and 5 bases at J, leaving 8 bases unmatched. In germline, CDR1 is SGHRS, CDR2 YFSETQ. This CDR3 spans 15 amino acids. CDR3 sequence reads: CASSVRDRVQDTQYF. In nucleotides, the CDR3 is TGCGCCAGCAGCGTCCGGGACAGGGTTCAAGATACGCAGTATTTT.

The chain combines TRBV6-2 or TRBV6-3 with TRBJ1-5, with 10 nucleotides matching TRBD1. The V gene end was trimmed by 3 bases and the J gene end by 7 bases; junction bases not matched to a gene: 9. This CDR3 is built from 16 residues. The germline V gene has CDR1 MNHEY and CDR2 SVGEGT. This CDR3 reads CASSYGDRGQWQPQHF. In nucleotides, the CDR3 is TGTGCCAGCAGTTATGGTGACAGGGGGCAGTGGCAGCCCCAGCATTTT.

This chain links TRBV3-1 (or the pseudogene TRBV3-2) with TRBJ1-1, with D unclear. This CDR3 has 14 residues. V was shortened by 6 bases and J by 4 bases, with 15 bases between the two germline ends. Germline CDR1 is LGHDT and CDR2 is YNNKEL (reference sequence). The CDR3 spells CASSWTGVGTEAFF. As DNA, the CDR3 is TGTGCCAGCAGTTGGACGGGCGTGGGCACTGAAGCTTTCTTT.

The chain employs TRBV20-1 and TRBJ2-2, with D unclear. Germline V gives CDR1 DFQATT, CDR2 SNEGSKA (reference sequence). The CDR3 sequence is 13 residues long. V lost 3 bases and J 5 bases, leaving 10 bases between the germline ends. The DNA for the CDR3 is TGCAGTGCTAGTGCTGGCAGGACCGGGGAGCTGTTTTTT. Its protein is CSASAGRTGELFF.

V and J are TRBV5-1 and TRBJ2-2; 10 bases align to TRBD1. After removal of 0 bases from V and 5 bases from J, the junction contained 10 bases not matched to a gene. The CDR3 is made up of 18 amino acids. CDR1 is SGHRS and CDR2 is YFSETQ in the germline V gene. The CDR3 protein is CASSLVSRWTGGTGELFF. The DNA for the CDR3 is TGCGCCAGCAGCTTGGTGTCTAGGTGGACAGGGGGGACCGGGGAGCTGTTTTTT.